This T cell receptor beta chain was recovered during a study of blood T cell repertoires in COVID-19. Across the study: Material from acute and convalescent COVID-19 was sourced from the United States, Italy and Spain.

The repertoire was sequenced with immunoSEQ multiplex PCR; TCRdb's copy has only in-frame clones and lacks some. The sample yields 100,000 or so clones, 91% seen once. CDR3 size: 17 residues. Looked up from germline, CDR1 is MNHEY and CDR2 is SMNVEV (reference sequence). J lost 0 bases, V lost 0 bases, and 1 base had no gene match. The material sequenced was peripheral blood. This TCR was recovered from a man in his 60s with acute or convalescent COVID-19. V and J are TRBV27 and TRBJ2-1; 11 positions match TRBD2. CDR3 DNA sequence: TGTGCCAGCAGTTTATCAACTAGCGGGAGCTCCTACAATGAGCAGTTCTTC. Residues: CASSLSTSGSSYNEQFF.